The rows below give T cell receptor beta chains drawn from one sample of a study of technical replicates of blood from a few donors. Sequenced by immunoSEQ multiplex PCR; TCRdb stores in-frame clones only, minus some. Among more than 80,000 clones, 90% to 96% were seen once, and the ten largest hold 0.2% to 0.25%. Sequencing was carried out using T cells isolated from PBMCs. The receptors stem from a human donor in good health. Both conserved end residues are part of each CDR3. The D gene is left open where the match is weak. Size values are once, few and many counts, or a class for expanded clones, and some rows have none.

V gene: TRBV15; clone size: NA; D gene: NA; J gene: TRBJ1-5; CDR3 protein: CATSQDKPSNQPQHF; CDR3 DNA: TGTGCCACCAGCCAGGACAAGCCTAGCAATCAGCCCCAGCATTTT
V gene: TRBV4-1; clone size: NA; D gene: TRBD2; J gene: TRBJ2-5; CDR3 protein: CASSHRELAGVETQYF; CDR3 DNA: TGCGCCAGCAGCCATAGAGAACTAGCGGGAGTGGAGACCCAGTACTTC
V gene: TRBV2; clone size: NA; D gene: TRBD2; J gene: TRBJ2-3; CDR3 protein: CASSDRGGTDTQYF; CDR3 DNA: TGTGCCAGCAGTGACCGGGGGGGCACAGATACGCAGTATTTT
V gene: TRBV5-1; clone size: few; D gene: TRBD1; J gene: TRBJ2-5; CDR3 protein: CASSLGTGSGETQYF; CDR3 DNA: TGCGCCAGCAGCTTGGGGACAGGGAGCGGAGAGACCCAGTACTTC
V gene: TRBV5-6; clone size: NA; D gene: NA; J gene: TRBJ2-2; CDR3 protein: CASSFDTNTGELFF; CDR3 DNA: TGTGCCAGCAGCTTTGACACGAACACCGGGGAGCTGTTTTTT
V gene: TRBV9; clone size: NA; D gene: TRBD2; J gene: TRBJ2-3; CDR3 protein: CASSVDPAGGITDTQYF; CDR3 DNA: TGTGCCAGCAGCGTAGATCCAGCGGGGGGGATAACAGATACGCAGTATTTT
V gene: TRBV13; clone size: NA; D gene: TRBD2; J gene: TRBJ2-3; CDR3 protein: CASSLGTSMDTQYF; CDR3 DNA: TGTGCCAGCAGCTTAGGGACTAGCATGGATACGCAGTATTTT
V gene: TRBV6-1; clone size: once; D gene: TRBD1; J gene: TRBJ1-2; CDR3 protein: CASSDPGTVYGYTF; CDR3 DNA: TGTGCCAGCAGTGACCCCGGGACAGTCTATGGCTACACCTTC
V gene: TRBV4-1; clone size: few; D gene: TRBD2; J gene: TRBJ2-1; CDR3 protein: CASSQGAGVYNEQFF; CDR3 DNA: TGCGCCAGCAGCCAAGGAGCGGGAGTTTACAATGAGCAGTTCTTC
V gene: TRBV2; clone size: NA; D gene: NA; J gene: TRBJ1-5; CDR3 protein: CASSSGVYSNQPQHF; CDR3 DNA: TGTGCCAGCAGTTCAGGGGTTTATAGCAATCAGCCCCAGCATTTT